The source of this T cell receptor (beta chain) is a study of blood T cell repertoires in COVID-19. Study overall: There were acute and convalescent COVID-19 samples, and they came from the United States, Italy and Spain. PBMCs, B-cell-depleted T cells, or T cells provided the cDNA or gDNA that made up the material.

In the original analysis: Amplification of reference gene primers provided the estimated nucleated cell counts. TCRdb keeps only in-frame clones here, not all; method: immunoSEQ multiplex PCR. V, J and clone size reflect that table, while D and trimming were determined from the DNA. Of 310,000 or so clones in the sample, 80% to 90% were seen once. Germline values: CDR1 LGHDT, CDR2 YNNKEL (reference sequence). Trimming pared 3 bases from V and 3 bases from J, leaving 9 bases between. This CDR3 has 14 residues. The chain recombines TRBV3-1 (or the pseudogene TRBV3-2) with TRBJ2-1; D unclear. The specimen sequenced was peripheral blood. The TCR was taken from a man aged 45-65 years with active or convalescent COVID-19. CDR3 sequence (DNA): TGTGCCAGCAGCCACCCGGAGTACTACAATGAGCAGTTCTTC. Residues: CASSHPEYYNEQFF.